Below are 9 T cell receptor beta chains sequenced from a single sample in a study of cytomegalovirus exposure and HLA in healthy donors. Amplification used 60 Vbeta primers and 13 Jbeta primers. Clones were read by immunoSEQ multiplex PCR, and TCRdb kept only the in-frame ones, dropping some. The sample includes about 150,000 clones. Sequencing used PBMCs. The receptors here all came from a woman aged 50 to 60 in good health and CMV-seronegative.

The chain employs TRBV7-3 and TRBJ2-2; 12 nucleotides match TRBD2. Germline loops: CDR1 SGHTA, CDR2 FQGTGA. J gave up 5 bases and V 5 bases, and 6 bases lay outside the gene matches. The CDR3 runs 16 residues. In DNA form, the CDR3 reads TGTGCCAGCAGCACGGGACTAGCGGGCGGAACCGGGGAGCTGTTTTTT. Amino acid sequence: CASSTGLAGGTGELFF.

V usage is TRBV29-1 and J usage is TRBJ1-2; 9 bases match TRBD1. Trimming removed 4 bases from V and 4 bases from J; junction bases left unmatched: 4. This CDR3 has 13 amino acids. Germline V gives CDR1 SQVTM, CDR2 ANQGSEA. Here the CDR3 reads CSVVGQGIYGYTF. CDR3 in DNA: TGCAGCGTTGTGGGACAGGGTATCTATGGCTACACCTTC.

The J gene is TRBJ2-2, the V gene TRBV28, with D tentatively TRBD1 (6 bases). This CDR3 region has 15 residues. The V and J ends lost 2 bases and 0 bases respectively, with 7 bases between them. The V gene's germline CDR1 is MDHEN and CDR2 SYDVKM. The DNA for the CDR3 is TGTGCCAGCAGTTTAGGGACAACGAACACCGGGGAGCTGTTTTTT. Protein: CASSLGTTNTGELFF.

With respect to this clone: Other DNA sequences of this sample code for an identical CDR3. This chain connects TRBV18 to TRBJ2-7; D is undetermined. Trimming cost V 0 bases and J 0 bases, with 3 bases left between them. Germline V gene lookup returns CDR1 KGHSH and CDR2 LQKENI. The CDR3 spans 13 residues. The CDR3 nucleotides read TGTGCCAGCTCACCACCTAGCTCCTACGAGCAGTACTTC. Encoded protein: CASSPPSSYEQYF.

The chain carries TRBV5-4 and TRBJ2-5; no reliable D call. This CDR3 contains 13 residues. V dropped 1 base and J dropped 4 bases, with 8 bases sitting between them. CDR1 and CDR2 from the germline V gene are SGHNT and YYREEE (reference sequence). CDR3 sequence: CASSLNILETQYF. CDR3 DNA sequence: TGTGCCAGCAGCTTGAACATTTTAGAGACCCAGTACTTC.

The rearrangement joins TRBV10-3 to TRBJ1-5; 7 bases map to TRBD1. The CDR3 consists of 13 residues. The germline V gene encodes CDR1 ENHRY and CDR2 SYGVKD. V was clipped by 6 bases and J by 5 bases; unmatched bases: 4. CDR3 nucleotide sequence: TGTGCCATCAGACAGGGGCTGGATCAGCCCCAGCATTTT. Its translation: CAIRQGLDQPQHF.

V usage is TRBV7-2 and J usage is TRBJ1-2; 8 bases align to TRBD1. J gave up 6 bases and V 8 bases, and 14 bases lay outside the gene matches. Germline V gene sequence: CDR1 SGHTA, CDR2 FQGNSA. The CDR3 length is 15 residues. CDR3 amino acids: CASFRGGTGADGYTF. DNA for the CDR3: TGTGCCAGCTTTAGGGGCGGGACAGGAGCCGATGGCTACACCTTC.

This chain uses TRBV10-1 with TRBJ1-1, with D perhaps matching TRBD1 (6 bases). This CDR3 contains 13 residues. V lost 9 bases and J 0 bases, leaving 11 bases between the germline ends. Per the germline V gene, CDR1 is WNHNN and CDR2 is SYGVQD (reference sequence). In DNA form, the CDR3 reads TGCGCCAGTCCGGACAGCTTGAACACTGAAGCTTTCTTT. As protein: CASPDSLNTEAFF.

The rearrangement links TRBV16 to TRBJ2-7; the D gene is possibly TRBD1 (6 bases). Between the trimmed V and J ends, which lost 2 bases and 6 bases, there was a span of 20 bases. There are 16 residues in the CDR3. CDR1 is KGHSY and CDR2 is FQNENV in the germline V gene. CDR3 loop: CASSQKQGFYSLEQYF. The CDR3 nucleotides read TGTGCCAGCAGCCAAAAACAGGGTTTCTACTCCCTCGAGCAGTACTTC.